Sequencing of this TCR beta chain was carried out in a study of cytotoxic CD8 clonotypes in ibrutinib-treated CLL. Repertoires were generated with immunoSEQ multiplex PCR, while TCRdb's copy carries only in-frame clones and drops some. The sample has some 350,000 clones; 67% are singletons. The CDR3 is 14 residues long. The germline V gene encodes CDR1 PRHDT and CDR2 FYEKMQ (reference sequence). With 5 bases clipped from V and 0 bases from J, the junction kept 3 bases outside the gene matches. This chain uses TRBV13 with TRBJ1-1; 7 positions match TRBD1. This clonotype originated in a human donor with chronic lymphocytic leukemia. Here the sequenced sample was PBMCs, taken after 36 months of ibrutinib treatment. This CDR3 reads CASSIDRVNTEAFF. The CDR3 region has the DNA TGTGCCAGCAGCATCGACAGGGTGAACACTGAAGCTTTCTTT.